This entry lists 32 T cell receptor beta chains sequenced from one sample in a study of shared clonotypes between healthy human individuals. TCRdb keeps only in-frame clones here, not all; method: immunoSEQ multiplex PCR. The profile shows a few hundred thousand clones, around 67% of them singletons. Sequencing was done on a sample of memory CD4+ T cells sorted from blood. The subset here: CD45RA-negative fraction. The receptors originated from a man aged 30 to 45 in good health.

Only one count was recorded for this clone. The CDR3 spells CASALRGTGVYGANVLTF. The CDR3 nucleotides read TGTGCTAGTGCTCTCCGGGGGACAGGGGTTTACGGGGCCAACGTCCTGACTTTC. The rearrangement uses TRBV12-5 and TRBJ2-6, with 10 positions matching TRBD1. The CDR3 spans 18 residues. Looked up from germline, CDR1 is LGHNT and CDR2 is FRNRAP. V lost 7 bases and J lost 4; bases outside the gene matches: 13.

The genes are TRBV27 and TRBJ2-7; D gene unclear. V was cut by 5 bases and J by 2 bases, with 25 bases left in between. In germline, CDR1 is MNHEY, CDR2 SMNVEV (reference sequence). This CDR3 is built from 18 residues. The DNA for the CDR3 is TGTGCCAGCAGTGGCATACCCCACCCCGGCCGACCTGCCTACGAGCAGTACTTC. Its translation: CASSGIPHPGRPAYEQYF.

This clone was detected only a few times. The chain has TRBV6-5 and TRBJ2-2; D unclear. Trimming removed 2 bases at V and 6 bases at J, with 10 bases between. This CDR3 contains 14 residues. CDR1 and CDR2 from the germline V gene are MNHEY and SVGAGI. The CDR3 region is CASSYTYSPGELFF. DNA of the CDR3: TGTGCCAGCAGTTACACTTACTCCCCCGGGGAGCTGTTTTTT.

The chain carries TRBV28 and TRBJ1-2; D remains ambiguous. The V end lost 10 bases, the J end lost 4 bases, and 13 bases lay between the germline ends. CDR1 and CDR2 from the germline V gene are MDHEN and SYDVKM. There are 12 residues in the CDR3. The CDR3 nucleotides read TGTGCCACCCAGGCGGGGTCCTATGGCTACACCTTC. It encodes CATQAGSYGYTF.

The chain has TRBV19 and TRBJ2-2; 8 bases match TRBD1. CDR3 length: 15 amino acids. The trim removed 3 bases at V and 4 bases at J, leaving 4 bases unmatched. The V gene's germline CDR1 is LNHDA and CDR2 SQIVND (reference sequence). CDR3 region: CASSIITGGTGELFF. The CDR3 DNA reads TGTGCCAGTAGTATCATTACAGGGGGCACCGGGGAGCTGTTTTTT.

V gene TRBV18 combines with J gene TRBJ2-1; 9 bases are shared with TRBD1. J was trimmed by 7 bases and V by 8 bases; bases with no gene match: 9. The CDR3 contains 14 residues. CDR1 is KGHSH and CDR2 is LQKENI in the germline V gene. The chain's CDR3 is CASTPGQGRNEQFF. The CDR3 nucleotides read TGTGCCAGCACCCCGGGACAGGGCAGGAATGAGCAGTTCTTC.

V is TRBV29-1 and J is TRBJ2-3; 8 bases map to TRBD2. The CDR3 is 14 amino acids. CDR1 and CDR2 (germline): SQVTM, ANQGSEA. J gave up 1 base and V 5 bases, and 5 bases lay outside the gene matches. CDR3 region: CSVLLAGRTDTQYF. The CDR3 DNA is TGCAGCGTTTTGCTAGCGGGCCGCACAGATACGCAGTATTTT.

The rearrangement uses TRBV19 and TRBJ2-7, with D tentatively TRBD1 or TRBD2 (6 bases each). Trimming left V 4 bases short and J 6 bases short, with 13 bases between. This CDR3 is built from 13 residues. CDR1 is LNHDA and CDR2 is SQIVND in the germline V gene (reference sequence). Here the CDR3 reads CASSTGEVGEQYF. The CDR3 DNA reads as TGTGCCAGTAGTACAGGGGAGGTTGGCGAGCAGTACTTC.

The chain has TRBV7-7 and TRBJ2-1; possibly TRBD1 for D (6 bases). Germline V CDR1 and CDR2: SSHAT, FNYEAQ (reference sequence). The CDR3 extends over 16 amino acids. This CDR3 is CASAPIYGQSYNEQFF. The CDR3 bases are TGTGCTAGCGCACCGATTTATGGACAGTCCTACAATGAGCAGTTCTTC.

This clone showed up just once. The rearrangement uses TRBV7-2 and TRBJ1-4; possibly TRBD1 for D (6 bases). Per germline, CDR1 SGHTA and CDR2 FQGNSA. V lost 4 bases and J 7 bases, leaving 16 bases between the germline ends. The CDR3 sequence is 15 residues long. The CDR3 nucleotides read TGTGCCAGCAGCTCCGCCACAGGGTTGAGTGAAAAACTGTTTTTT. This translates into CASSSATGLSEKLFF.

The J gene is TRBJ1-6, the V gene TRBV7-2; TRBD1 matches at 9 bases. CDR1 and CDR2 (germline): SGHTA, FQGNSA. Germline trimming cut 5 bases from V and 8 bases from J; bases unmatched to any gene: 10. The CDR3 consists of 16 residues. The CDR3 loop reads CASSQQGAGVYSPLHF. CDR3 in DNA: TGTGCCAGCAGCCAACAGGGGGCAGGGGTTTATTCACCCCTCCACTTT.

The chain joins TRBV28 to TRBJ1-2, with D unresolved. This CDR3 is built from 13 residues. In germline, CDR1 is MDHEN, CDR2 SYDVKM. V was shortened by 4 bases and J by 7 bases, with 13 bases between the two germline ends. CDR3 DNA sequence: TGTGCCAGCAGTTCCCCAGTCGCTCGTGGCTACACCTTC. The encoded protein is CASSSPVARGYTF.

This clone was found a few times. The junction departs from germline at one end; a sequencing error may be responsible. The chain joins TRBV2 to TRBJ2-2; 9 nucleotides agree with TRBD2. Per the germline V gene, CDR1 is SNHLY and CDR2 is FYNNEI. The CDR3 is 17 amino acids. Written as DNA, the CDR3 is TGTGCGAGCACGGAGACTAGCGGATTCATGAACACCGGGGAGCTGTTTTTT. Translation: CASTETSGFMNTGELFF.

The chain joins TRBV5-1 to TRBJ2-7; 10 bases map to TRBD1. CDR3 length equals 14 residues. After removal of 5 bases from V and 3 bases from J, the junction contained 5 bases not matched to a gene. Germline loops: CDR1 SGHRS, CDR2 YFSETQ. DNA of the CDR3: TGCGCCAGCAGACCCGGGACAGGGGTCTACGAGCAGTACTTC. This encodes CASRPGTGVYEQYF.

The rearrangement links TRBV11-2 to TRBJ2-3; the D is unclear. Trimming shortened V by 2 bases and J by 7 bases, and 10 bases separated the two germline ends. This CDR3 contains 13 residues. Germline CDR1 reads SGHAT; CDR2 reads FQNNGV. The chain's CDR3 is CASSLTSGYTQYF. The DNA of the CDR3 is TGTGCCAGCAGCTTAACTTCTGGGTATACGCAGTATTTT.

This clone showed up just a few times. The rearrangement uses TRBV9 and TRBJ1-1; the D is unclear. Germline values: CDR1 SGDLS, CDR2 YYNGEE. This CDR3 spans 15 amino acids. Trimming left V 5 bases short and J 2 bases short, with 16 bases between. CDR3 amino acids: CASSATAGSNTEAFF. The CDR3, as DNA: TGTGCCAGCAGTGCCACCGCGGGATCCAACACTGAAGCTTTCTTT.

The CDR3 nucleotides are TGTGCCAGCAGCAATCAGGGATACACGGATACGCAGTATTTT. This encodes CASSNQGYTDTQYF. The chain is built from TRBV5-4 and TRBJ2-3; D is possibly TRBD1 (5 bases). The germline V and J ends were trimmed by 4 bases and 6 bases, with 15 bases remaining between them. CDR3 length: 14 amino acids. Germline CDR1 and CDR2: SGHNT and YYREEE (reference sequence).

The chain uses TRBV28 and TRBJ2-2, with TRBD2 identical over 8 bases. Germline values: CDR1 MDHEN, CDR2 SYDVKM. The J segment lost 4 bases and the V segment lost 6 bases, leaving 4 bases of the junction unmatched. The CDR3 spans 14 residues. CDR3 loop: CASSLAGITGELFF. The CDR3 DNA follows: TGTGCCAGCAGCTTAGCGGGAATCACCGGGGAGCTGTTTTTT. Full variable domain (missing parts from reference TRBV28 and TRBJ2-2): DVKVTQSSRYLVKRTGEKVFLECVQDMDHENMFWYRQDPGLGLRLIYFSYDVKMKEKGDIPEGYSVSREKKERFSLILESASTNQTSMYLCASSLAGITGELFFGEGSRLTVL.

This chain uses TRBV2 with TRBJ2-1, with TRBD2 matching 9 bases. Germline-derived CDR1 and CDR2 are SNHLY and FYNNEI. V gave up 6 bases and J gave up 10 bases; unmatched junction bases: 10. The CDR3 runs to 14 residues. CDR3 nucleotides: TGTGCCAGCAGGGGACTAGCAGAGGGAGGCGAGCAGTTCTTC. It codes for CASRGLAEGGEQFF.

The V call is TRBV13, the J call TRBJ2-1, with TRBD2 matching over 13 bases. The CDR3 is 18 amino acids. After removal of 5 bases from V and 4 bases from J, the junction contained 11 bases not matched to a gene. Germline CDR1 PRHDT, CDR2 FYEKMQ (reference sequence). The CDR3 here is CASSPGLAGERGYNEQFF. CDR3 nucleotides: TGTGCCAGCAGCCCTGGACTAGCGGGAGAGAGGGGGTACAATGAGCAGTTCTTC.

This clone was recorded a few times. The germline gene is not matched at one end of the junction; a read error may be the cause. V is TRBV15 and J is TRBJ1-2; TRBD1 might be the D (5 bases). From germline, CDR1 is LNHNV and CDR2 YYDKDF (reference sequence). The CDR3 sequence is 12 residues long. As DNA, the CDR3 is TGTGCCACCAGCAGAGATGGGGTCAGGGAGGCCTTC. Protein sequence: CATSRDGVREAF.

The gene calls are TRBV9 and TRBJ2-2; no reliable D call. Trimming removed 1 base at V and 0 bases at J, with 7 bases between. Germline-derived CDR1 and CDR2 are SGDLS and YYNGEE. The CDR3 is made up of 15 amino acids. CDR3 amino acids: CASSVRSANTGELFF. CDR3 coding DNA: TGTGCCAGCAGCGTACGGTCGGCGAACACCGGGGAGCTGTTTTTT.

The gene calls are TRBV6-1 and TRBJ1-1, with a possible D match to TRBD1 (6 bases). CDR3 length: 14 residues. Germline V lookup: CDR1 MNHNS, CDR2 SASEGT. V lost 7 bases, J lost 7 bases, and 19 bases lay in between. The CDR3 DNA sequence: TGTGCCAGCAACCCCACCGCAGGGGTCGGTGAAGCTTTCTTT. Its protein product is CASNPTAGVGEAFF.

The CDR3 DNA reads as TGTGCCACCGCCGGGCAACAGGACAATGAGCAGTTCTTC. As protein: CATAGQQDNEQFF. The chain joins TRBV15 to TRBJ2-1; maybe TRBD1 (5 bases). The CDR3 runs 13 residues. Trimming pared 8 bases from V and 5 bases from J, leaving 13 bases between. CDR1 and CDR2 from the germline V gene are LNHNV and YYDKDF (reference sequence).

The V call is TRBV5-1, the J call TRBJ2-1, with 14 nucleotides matching TRBD2. This CDR3 is 20 amino acids long. Germline CDR1 and CDR2: SGHRS and YFSETQ. V lost 0 bases, J lost 6 bases, and 14 bases stayed unmatched. This CDR3 is CASSLARGLAGEVGLNEQFF. The CDR3 DNA sequence: TGCGCCAGCAGCTTGGCCAGGGGACTAGCGGGAGAGGTGGGACTCAATGAGCAGTTCTTC.

This chain uses TRBV10-3 with TRBJ2-5, with D perhaps matching TRBD1 (7 bases). V lost 8 bases, J lost 5 bases, and 15 bases lay in between. The CDR3 totals 13 residues. The germline V gene has CDR1 ENHRY and CDR2 SYGVKD. The CDR3: CAISGRGVETQYF. The DNA for the CDR3 is TGTGCCATCTCGGGCAGGGGGGTGGAGACCCAGTACTTC.

This chain connects TRBV2 to TRBJ2-5; D is perhaps TRBD2 (6 bases). This CDR3 spans 16 amino acids. The germline V gene encodes CDR1 SNHLY and CDR2 FYNNEI. Trimming pared 6 bases from V and 2 bases from J, leaving 19 bases between. In nucleotides, the CDR3 is TGTGCCAGCAGCGGAGGGACGGCTGTGACGCAAGAGACCCAGTACTTC. Its protein is CASSGGTAVTQETQYF.

V gene TRBV7-2 combines with J gene TRBJ2-5, with D perhaps matching TRBD1 or TRBD2 (6 bases each). The CDR3 length is 15 residues. The germline V gene encodes CDR1 SGHTA and CDR2 FQGNSA. V lost 7 bases, J lost 1 base, and 16 bases lay in between. The CDR3 DNA reads as TGTGCCAGCACCCCTTTAAAGGGGGGCCAAGAGACCCAGTACTTC. It translates to CASTPLKGGQETQYF.

A few counts support this clone. V usage is TRBV4-3 and J usage is TRBJ2-1; perhaps D is TRBD1 or TRBD2 (6 bases each). Germline-derived CDR1 and CDR2 are LGHNA and YSLEER. Between the trimmed V and J ends, which lost 1 base and 0 bases, there was a span of 10 bases. This CDR3 is built from 16 residues. CDR3 DNA sequence: TGCGCCAGCAGCCAAGCGGGGGCGAGCTCCTACAATGAGCAGTTCTTC. This encodes CASSQAGASSYNEQFF.

The chain joins TRBV7-9 to TRBJ2-3, with 7 nucleotides matching TRBD1. In germline, CDR1 is SEHNR, CDR2 FQNEAQ (reference sequence). With 6 bases clipped from V and 1 base from J, the junction kept 4 bases outside the gene matches. The CDR3 extends over 14 amino acids. DNA of the CDR3: TGTGCCAGCAGTGACAGGGCGGGCACAGATACGCAGTATTTT. Protein product: CASSDRAGTDTQYF.

The chain joins TRBV7-9 to TRBJ2-3, with D possibly being TRBD1 (5 bases). The CDR3 is 15 amino acids. Per the germline V gene, CDR1 is SEHNR and CDR2 is FQNEAQ (reference sequence). The V gene lost 0 bases and the J gene lost 3 bases, with 10 bases spanning the gap. The CDR3 is CASSLASGMTDTQYF. The CDR3 DNA reads as TGTGCCAGCAGCTTAGCGTCAGGGATGACAGATACGCAGTATTTT.

This clone turned up a few times. This rearrangement joins TRBV5-1 to TRBJ2-3; TRBD1 matches 7 bases. Trimming at V came to 3 bases and at J to 5 bases, leaving 0 bases not matched to a gene. This CDR3 comprises 12 residues. The germline gives CDR1 SGHRS, CDR2 YFSETQ. The CDR3 region is CASSWDRDTQYF. The CDR3 DNA reads as TGCGCCAGCAGCTGGGACAGAGATACGCAGTATTTT.